This note documents a single T cell receptor beta chain sequence. At least ten counts were recorded for this clonotype. Its target antigen remains unknown. Within one base of it there is no much larger clone, and no base qualities were kept. The data derive from a study of T-cell reconstitution after alpha-beta-depleted transplantation in children (dated by TCRdb to the mid-2010s). For context, the study as a whole: Using TCR repertoire profiling, the study quantitatively followed how T-cell immune reconstitution unfolded in children after TCRalphabeta/CD19-depleted allogeneic hematopoietic cell transplantation. The paper as a whole reports these results and caveats: In some patients, the high TCRbeta diversity seen at day 60 was put down to recipient T cells and intrathymic progenitors that had survived conditioning. The apparently early alphabetaT-cell count recovery about two months after transplant was reportedly dependent on only several hundred rapidly expanded clones derived from non-depleted graft cells. Over subsequent months, a decline in hyperexpanded clone frequencies was noted, and after one year, T-cell counts and TCRbeta diversity were mostly ascribed to newly produced T cells.

The treatment or condition label, read with the paper, signifies: allogeneic hematopoietic cell transplantation with graft depleted of TCRalphabeta T cells and CD19 B cells. Transplant recipients were children who received TCRalphabeta/CD19-depleted allogeneic hematopoietic cell grafts. The library relied on PCR. Sequenced on an Illumina HiSeq 2500. TCR libraries were prepared with molecular barcoding, using unique molecular identifiers to normalize TCRbeta repertoire quantification. The raw public reads went through TCRdb reprocessing: fastp at Q25, MiXCR clone calling, in-frame beta chains kept. Each entry merges the rows of one CDR3 protein and shows their most common DNA and genes. The sample yields approximately 980,000 distinct CDR3 sequences; about 30% were counted once. The ten largest clones take up about 28% of the sample. The CDR3 runs 12 amino acids, cysteine and phenylalanine included. Only the CDR3 part of the read is kept: 36 bases, read in frame from the first base. The V end gives up 9 bases and the J end 3 bases, leaving 1 base in the junction not matched to a gene. CDR1 MNHEY and CDR2 SVGAGI are derived from the germline V gene.

This chain is built from TRBV6-5 and TRBJ2-7; 11 bases in between match TRBD1. The receptor was isolated from a boy less than two years old who had a stem cell transplant for SCID, so the T cells may come from the graft donor. Sequenced material: PBMCs, mostly from graft donor cells, taken 360 days after TCRalphabeta/CD19-depleted stem cell transplant. The CDR3 has the sequence CASGTGGYEQYF. The sequenced DNA is TGTGCCAGTGGGACAGGGGGCTACGAGCAGTACTTC.